This TCR beta chain was documented in a study of cytomegalovirus exposure and HLA in healthy donors (TCRdb year 2017). A note on the overall study: In an earlier analysis of 587 of the donors, about 260 Gb of sequence data and 117 million unique TCR beta sequences from approximately 180 million T cells were reported. An early release covering about 600 HLA-typed donors comprised roughly 300 gigabases of sequencing data and tens of millions of unique TCR sequences. Typing coverage varied by locus: roughly 620-640 donors for A, B, C, DRB1 and DQB1; roughly 560 for DQA1; over 600 for DPA1; about 450 for DPB1. The aim of the study was to test whether cataloging public T cell receptors could identify signatures of past pathogen exposure. A handful of DR-DQ haplotypes were treated as single units for association and clustering because of strong linkage in the cohort. To decide whether each TCR beta V gene segment behaved as functional or pseudogenic, an earlier analysis of 587 of the donors relied on high-throughput TCR beta sequencing. Genome-wide SNP genotypes for about three fifths of the roughly 670 donors were used in a later genetic analysis, which treated that subset as a discovery cohort. Rather than drawing on any new phenotypic data, the later analysis identified candidate immune exposures from TCR beta sequences and the way those sequences occurred across donors. Among roughly 400 genotyped donors of the cohort, an average of about 220,000 unique TCR beta nucleotide sequences was sequenced per donor, of which about 19% were non-productive. Besides the first cohort of roughly 660 subjects, a separate validation cohort made up of 95 to 150 different subjects was used. All discovery cohort repertoires had been generated on a single sequencing platform. HLA typing included class I and class II loci at four-digit resolution. The study used immunosequencing to profile the T cell repertoires of about 670 subjects and linked those repertoires to cytomegalovirus serostatus. In a later analysis, previously published TCR beta repertoires from some 640 donors were re-analyzed and high-resolution HLA genotyping was added so that TCR occurrence patterns could be studied. Among the roughly 400 genotyped donors, approximately 77% belonged to the genetic ancestry cluster associated with self-reported Caucasian donors. High-throughput TCR immunosequencing, statistical association of individual TCRs with disease status, and machine learning were combined to predict cytomegalovirus infection status. Donor age, sex, ethnicity and CMV serostatus were compiled together with the repertoire data. The investigation overall reported the following: Roughly uniform sequencing depth across donors was assumed in presence/absence analyses, although this assumption may not hold. Strong co-occurrence of HLA alleles, especially DR and DQ, made assigning TCR associations to individual alleles difficult. This cohort had only TCR beta chains sequenced, and the lack of alpha or paired-chain data limited which features could be detected. The study gave a list of over 150 TCR beta chains associated with cytomegalovirus. In an earlier analysis of approximately 590 of the donors, most TCR beta V segments appeared in productive rearrangements about 87% or about 30% of the time, broadly matching IMGT annotations. The earlier analysis of 587 of the donors excluded 15 to 20 rarely observed V segments, including chromosome 9 orphons, because counts were too low. In a later analysis, TCR association rates were found to vary across HLA loci, with the most associated TCRs seen for DRB1 alleles and the fewest for HLA-C alleles. In a later genetic analysis, fewer N-insertions in productive TCRs were reported among donors in an Asian-associated ancestry cluster than the approximately 710-donor mean. A few of the identified cytomegalovirus-associated TCR beta chains were confirmed in vitro to be specific for cytomegalovirus antigens. For the cohort, immune exposure information was limited to CMV serostatus. A further reported finding was that TCR beta sequences accurately predicted the HLA-A and HLA-B alleles for most subjects in the first cohort. Compared with equally common non-associated chains, HLA-associated TCR beta chains in a later analysis were more clonally expanded and had lower generation probabilities. Linkage disequilibrium might explain the correlated functional status among segregating V segments, but an unknown experimental factor could not be excluded. An association between a missense DCLRE1C variant and V-gene and J-gene trimming of TCR beta chains was found in a later genetic analysis and replicated in an independent cohort. Most CMV-associated TCR beta chains appeared to be HLA-restricted in a later analysis, and the HLA associations seemed to be driven largely by CMV exposure. A cluster of highly shared sequence variants was judged likely to be a technical artifact of the sequencing pipeline. Because HLA typing was missing for some donors at each locus, association tests included only the typed subset. In a later analysis, several top co-occurrence clusters were reported to appear linked to parvovirus B19, influenza, CMV and Epstein-Barr virus. The classifier was reported to diagnose cytomegalovirus status with high specificity and sensitivity in both the original cohort and the validation cohort. Some IMGT-functional V segments, including TRBV6-2 and TRBV6-3, could not be told apart with the 87-base-pair reads, so those segments were excluded. At a false discovery rate of 0.05, a later analysis linked about 16,000 TCR beta sequences to specific HLA alleles. The authors suggested that the approach could potentially be generalized to other disease states and immunological phenotypes. Across donors, most TCR sequences were observed very rarely, whereas some public TCRs were present in many individuals.

Concerning this clone itself: Its antigen remains unidentified. The sample holds no much larger clone one base away, and base qualities are not on file.

The cohort consisted of 666 healthy bone marrow donors. Cohort members were all nominally healthy when sampled, although unrecorded immune exposures were likely present. The donor was CMV seropositive and was included in the group of 300 or so seropositive cohort members. Every donor gave a peripheral blood sample, and the peripheral blood mononuclear cells from that sample were used for TCR beta sequencing. The Qiagen DNeasy Blood Extraction Kit was used to extract genomic DNA from the blood cell samples. The method was the immunoSEQ multiplex PCR assay. The multiplex PCR relied on a mix of 60 forward primers for TCR Vbeta segments and 13 reverse primers for TCR Jbeta segments. Amplification of the CDR3 region of rearranged TCR beta genes was performed with a multiplex PCR assay on genomic DNA. The amplified TCR beta libraries were sequenced on the Illumina HiSeq System as 87-base-pair reads. The original methods were these. A later analysis tallied roughly 78 million unique TCR beta chains across the 650 to 750 repertoires, and approximately 9.9 million of those chains were shared by two or more donors. To remove PCR and sequencing errors, raw reads were error-corrected and collapsed into unique sequences using a nearest-neighbor algorithm that merged closely related sequences. V, D and J gene segments were assigned by aligning CDR3 sequences to IMGT reference sequences. For a sequence to be retained, a match of at least six nucleotides to both a V gene segment and a J gene segment was required. Rearrangements were classified as productive when the CDR3 lacked stop codons and remained in frame with V and J, and all other rearrangements were classified as non-productive. Following IMGT convention, CDR3 was defined as the stretch from the second conserved V-encoded cysteine to the conserved J-encoded phenylalanine. In an earlier analysis of just under 600 of the donors, sequences lacking an unambiguous match to a single V gene segment were excluded. In an earlier analysis of approximately 590 of the donors, a V segment was called functional when productive rearrangements were above 56.7%, and segregating when the standard deviation between donors exceeded 5%. To diagnose cytomegalovirus status from the catalog of TCR beta chain sequences, a statistical classification framework was built. A later analysis assigned V and J genes by comparing TCR nucleotide sequences with IMGT/GENE-DB human TR gene sequences. The TCRdist pipeline was used in a later analysis to assign CDR3 sequences and most-parsimonious VDJ recombination scenarios. A later analysis defined each TCR beta chain by its CDR3 amino acid sequence plus V-gene family, and excluded reads lacking a unique V-gene family. As a way to deal with suspected cross-contamination and a sequencing artifact, a later analysis dropped under 600 nucleotide sequences that were highly shared and had low generation probability. In a later analysis, a clonal expansion index was calculated for each public chain from normalized within-repertoire ranks of inferred template counts. In a later analysis, generation probabilities were computed using a VDJ recombination model fitted to out-of-frame rearrangements, and the results were checked against IGoR. In a later analysis, hypergeometric tests were used to score TCR-TCR, TCR-HLA and TCR-CMV co-occurrence, with a repertoire-size bias correction applied to TCR pairs. In a later analysis, false discovery rates were estimated by permuting HLA or CMV assignments 20 times. In a later analysis, co-occurring TCRs were grouped using DBSCAN, with TCRdist sequence similarity added in when clustering inside HLA-allele-positive subsets. Repertoires with fewer than 30,000 or more than 120,000 public chains were left out of co-occurrence clustering, as were five repertoires with anomalous nucleotide sharing. What TCRdb holds here is the immuneACCESS table cut down to in-frame rearrangements. Part of the clones is not present; checked against another copy, under half of the missing clones reflect an unresolved V gene, and the others are unexplained. That table is the source of V, J and clone size, and D and trimming were worked out from the DNA. Recorded for this sample are some 71,000 clones; roughly 67% of them occurred a single time. The ten largest clones represent 6% to 9.5% of the sample.

The germline V gene encodes CDR1 MDHEN and CDR2 SYDVKM. Compared with germline, V lacks 6 bases and J lacks 4 bases; bases without a gene match: 8. Including cysteine and phenylalanine, the CDR3 has 14 amino acids. The entry retains the CDR3 DNA only, 42 bases that are in frame from base 1. What was sequenced was PBMCs. The chain links TRBV28 with TRBJ1-1; 7 bases in the junction line up with TRBD1. The receptor's source is a man aged 40-50 years in good health and CMV-seropositive. The CDR3 protein sequence reads: CASSITGVGTEAFF. The nucleotides read TGTGCCAGCAGCATTACAGGGGTGGGCACTGAAGCTTTCTTT.